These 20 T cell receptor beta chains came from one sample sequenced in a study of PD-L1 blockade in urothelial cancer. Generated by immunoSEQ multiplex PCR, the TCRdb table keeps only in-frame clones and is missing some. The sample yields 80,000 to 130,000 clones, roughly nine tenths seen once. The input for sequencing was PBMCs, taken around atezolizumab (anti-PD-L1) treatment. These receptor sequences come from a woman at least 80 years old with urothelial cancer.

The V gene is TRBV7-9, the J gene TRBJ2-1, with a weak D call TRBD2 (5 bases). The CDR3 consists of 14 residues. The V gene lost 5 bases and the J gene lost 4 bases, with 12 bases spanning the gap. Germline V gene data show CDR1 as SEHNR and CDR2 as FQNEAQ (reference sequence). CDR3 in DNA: TGTGCCAGCAGCCCAGCGGTACTATACAATGAGCAGTTCTTC. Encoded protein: CASSPAVLYNEQFF.

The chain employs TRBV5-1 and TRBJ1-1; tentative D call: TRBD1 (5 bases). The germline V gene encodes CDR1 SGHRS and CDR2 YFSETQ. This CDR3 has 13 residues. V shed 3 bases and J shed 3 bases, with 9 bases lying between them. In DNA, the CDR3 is TGCGCCAGCAGCTGGGGGGGGGACACTGAAGCTTTCTTT. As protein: CASSWGGDTEAFF.

The CDR3 loop reads CASSAQGLAERNTDTQYF. The CDR3 DNA is TGTGCCAGCAGTGCCCAGGGACTAGCGGAGCGAAACACAGATACGCAGTATTTT. The gene calls are TRBV28 and TRBJ2-3; 11 bases match TRBD2. Germline loops: CDR1 MDHEN, CDR2 SYDVKM. This CDR3 has 18 amino acids. V lost 5 bases to trimming and J lost 2 bases; unmatched junction nucleotides: 12. The full variable domain, completed using reference TRBV28 and TRBJ2-3, is DVKVTQSSRYLVKRTGEKVFLECVQDMDHENMFWYRQDPGLGLRLIYFSYDVKMKEKGDIPEGYSVSREKKERFSLILESASTNQTSMYLCASSAQGLAERNTDTQYFGPGTRLTVL.

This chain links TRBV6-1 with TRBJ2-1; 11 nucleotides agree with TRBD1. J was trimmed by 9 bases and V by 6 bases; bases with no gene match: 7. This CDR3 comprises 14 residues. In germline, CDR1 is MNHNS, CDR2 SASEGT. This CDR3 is CASSRDRGLVEQFF. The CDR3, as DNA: TGTGCCAGCAGCCGGGACAGGGGGTTGGTTGAGCAGTTCTTC.

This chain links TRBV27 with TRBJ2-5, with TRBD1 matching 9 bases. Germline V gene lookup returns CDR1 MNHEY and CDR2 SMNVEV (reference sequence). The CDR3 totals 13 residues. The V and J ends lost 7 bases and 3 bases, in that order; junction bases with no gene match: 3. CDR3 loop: CASKWDREETQYF. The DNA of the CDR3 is TGTGCCAGCAAATGGGACAGGGAAGAGACCCAGTACTTC.

In DNA, the CDR3 is TGTGCCAGCAGCATAGACAAGAGCTCCTACAATGAGCAGTTCTTC. Its translation: CASSIDKSSYNEQFF. The chain is built from TRBV5-4 and TRBJ2-1; no clear D gene. V lost 4 bases and J lost 0, with 11 bases in between. The CDR3 totals 15 residues. CDR1 SGHNT and CDR2 YYREEE come from the germline V gene (reference sequence). The entire variable domain, with the rest obtained from reference TRBV5-4 and TRBJ2-1, is as follows: ETGVTQSPTHLIKTRGQQVTLRCSSQSGHNTVSWYQQALGQGPQFIFQYYREEENGRGNFPPRFSGLQFPNYSSELNVNALELDDSALYLCASSIDKSSYNEQFFGPGTRLTVL.

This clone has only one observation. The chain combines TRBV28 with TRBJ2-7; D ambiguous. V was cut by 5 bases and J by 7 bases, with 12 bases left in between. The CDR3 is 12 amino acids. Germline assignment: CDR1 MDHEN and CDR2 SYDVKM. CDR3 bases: TGTGCCAGCAGTCCCCCCACTCTTGAGCAGTACTTC. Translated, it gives CASSPPTLEQYF.

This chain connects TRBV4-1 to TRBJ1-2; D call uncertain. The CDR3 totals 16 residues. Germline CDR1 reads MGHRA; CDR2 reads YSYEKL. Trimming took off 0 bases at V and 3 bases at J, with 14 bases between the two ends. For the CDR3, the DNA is TGCGCCAGCAGCCAAGATGTGGCAGAAAAATACTATGGCTACACCTTC. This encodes CASSQDVAEKYYGYTF.

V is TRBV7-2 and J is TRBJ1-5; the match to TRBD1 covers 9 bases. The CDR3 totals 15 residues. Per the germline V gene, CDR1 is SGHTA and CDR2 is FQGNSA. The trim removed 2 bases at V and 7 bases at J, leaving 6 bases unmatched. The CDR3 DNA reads TGTGCCAGCAGCTTACAACAGGGGGCGTCCCAGCCCCAGCATTTT. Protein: CASSLQQGASQPQHF. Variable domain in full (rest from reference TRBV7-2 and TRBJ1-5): GAGVSQSPSNKVTEKGKDVELRCDPISGHTALYWYRQSLGQGLEFLIYFQGNSAPDKSGLPSDRFSAERTGGSVSTLTIQRTQQEDSAVYLCASSLQQGASQPQHFGDGTRLSIL.

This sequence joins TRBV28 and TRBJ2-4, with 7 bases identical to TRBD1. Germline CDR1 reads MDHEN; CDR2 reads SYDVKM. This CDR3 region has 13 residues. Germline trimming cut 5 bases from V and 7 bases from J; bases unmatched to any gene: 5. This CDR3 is CASSPTGVNIQYF. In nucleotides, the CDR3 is TGTGCCAGCAGTCCCACAGGGGTCAACATTCAGTACTTC.

The CDR3 protein is CASSPQAGSYEQYF. Written as DNA, the CDR3 is TGTGCCAGCAGCCCGCAGGCGGGGTCCTACGAGCAGTACTTC. The chain couples TRBV28 to TRBJ2-7; D is possibly TRBD2 (6 bases). The V and J ends lost 6 bases and 1 base respectively, with 13 bases between them. Germline CDR1 is MDHEN and CDR2 is SYDVKM. The CDR3 runs 14 residues.

CDR3 amino acids: CASSGPWTGTGANVLTF. In DNA, the CDR3 is TGTGCCAGTTCAGGCCCGTGGACAGGGACTGGGGCCAACGTCCTGACTTTC. This chain links TRBV28 with TRBJ2-6; 8 positions match TRBD1. The junction had 12 bases not matched to a gene; V was cut back by 9 bases and J by 2 bases. Germline values: CDR1 MDHEN, CDR2 SYDVKM. The CDR3 runs to 17 residues.

The CDR3 DNA follows: TGTGCCATCAGTGAGACTAGCGGGCCTACCTACGAGCAGTACTTC. Its protein is CAISETSGPTYEQYF. The chain has TRBV10-3 and TRBJ2-7, with 9 bases that match TRBD2. V lost 2 bases, J lost 2 bases, and 4 bases stayed unmatched. The CDR3 is 15 amino acids. Germline V gene lookup returns CDR1 ENHRY and CDR2 SYGVKD.

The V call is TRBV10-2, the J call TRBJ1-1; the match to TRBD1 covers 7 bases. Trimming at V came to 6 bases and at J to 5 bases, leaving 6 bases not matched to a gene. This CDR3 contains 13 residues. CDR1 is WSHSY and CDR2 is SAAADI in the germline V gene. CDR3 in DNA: TGCGCCAGCAGAGGGGGCGGCAGGACTGAAGCTTTCTTT. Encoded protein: CASRGGGRTEAFF.

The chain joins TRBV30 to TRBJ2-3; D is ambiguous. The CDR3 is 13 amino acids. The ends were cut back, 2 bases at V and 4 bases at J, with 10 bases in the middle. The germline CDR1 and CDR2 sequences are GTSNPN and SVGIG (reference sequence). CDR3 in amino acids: CAWSPQSPDTQYF. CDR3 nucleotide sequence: TGTGCCTGGAGTCCACAGTCTCCAGATACGCAGTATTTT. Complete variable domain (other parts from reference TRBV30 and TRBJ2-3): SQTIHQWPATLVQPVGSPLSLECTVEGTSNPNLYWYRQAAGRGLQLLFYSVGIGQISSEVPQNLSASRPQDRQFILSSKKLLLSDSGFYLCAWSPQSPDTQYFGPGTRLTVL.

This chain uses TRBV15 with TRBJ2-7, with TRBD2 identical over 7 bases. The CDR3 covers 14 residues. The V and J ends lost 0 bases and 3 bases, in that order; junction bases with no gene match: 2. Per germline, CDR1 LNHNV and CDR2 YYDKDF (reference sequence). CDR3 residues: CATSREGGGYEQYF. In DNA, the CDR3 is TGTGCCACCAGCAGAGAGGGCGGGGGCTACGAGCAGTACTTC.

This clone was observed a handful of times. The CDR3 DNA reads TGCGCCAGCAGTGAGTCCACCACTCCGCGGGCGACGTTCTTC. This encodes CASSESTTPRATFF. This chain connects TRBV10-1 to TRBJ2-1; the D gene is possibly TRBD2 (5 bases). The CDR3 is made up of 14 amino acids. The ends were cut back, 0 bases at V and 15 bases at J, with 18 bases in the middle. In germline, CDR1 is WNHNN, CDR2 SYGVQD (reference sequence).

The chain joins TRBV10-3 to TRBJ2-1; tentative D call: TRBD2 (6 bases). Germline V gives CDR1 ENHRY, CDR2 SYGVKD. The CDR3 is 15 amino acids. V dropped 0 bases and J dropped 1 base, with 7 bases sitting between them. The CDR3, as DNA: TGTGCCATCAGTGAGTCGCGGGAATCCTACAATGAGCAGTTCTTC. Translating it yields CAISESRESYNEQFF.

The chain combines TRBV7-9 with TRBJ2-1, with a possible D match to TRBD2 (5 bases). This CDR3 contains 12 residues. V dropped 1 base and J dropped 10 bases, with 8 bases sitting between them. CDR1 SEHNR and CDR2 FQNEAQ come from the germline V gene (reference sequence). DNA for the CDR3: TGTGCCAGCAGCTTAGGCGAGCGGGAGCAGTTCTTC. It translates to CASSLGEREQFF.

DNA for the CDR3: TGTGCCAGCAGCTTAGAGAGGGCGAAGAACACTGAAGCTTTCTTT. Residues: CASSLERAKNTEAFF. The chain uses TRBV11-1 and TRBJ1-1; D is unclear. CDR3 length: 15 residues. The V and J ends lost 1 base and 1 base respectively, with 10 bases between them. CDR1 and CDR2 (germline): SGHAT, FQDESV (reference sequence). The complete variable domain, with remaining parts taken from reference TRBV11-1 and TRBJ1-1, reads EAEVAQSPRYKITEKSQAVAFWCDPISGHATLYWYRQILGQGPELLVQFQDESVVDDSQLPKDRFSAERLKGVDSTLKIQPAELGDSAMYLCASSLERAKNTEAFFGQGTRLTVV.